Listed below are T cell receptor beta chains from one sample, sequenced in a study of OX40 agonist ivuxolimab in advanced cancers. Sequencing used immunoSEQ multiplex PCR; TCRdb keeps in-frame clones, though not all of them. The table shows 90,000 to 100,000 clones, with around 85% occurring only once. Source: CD4+ or CD8+ T cells sorted from blood, taken in a trial of the OX40 agonist ivuxolimab. Receptor source: an adult with an advanced solid tumor such as melanoma, head and neck, liver or kidney cancer. Both conserved end residues are part of each CDR3. Each record gives: clone size, V gene, J gene, D gene, CDR3 protein, CDR3 DNA. D genes are given only for firm matches. Some rows have no size entry. The others give once, few or many, or a class for an expanded clone.

>.|TRBV2|TRBJ2-3|.
CASSPDSTDTQYF
TGTGCCAGCAGTCCCGACTCCACAGATACGCAGTATTTT
>.|TRBV14|TRBJ2-1|.
CASPPRSSYNEQFF
TGTGCCAGCCCCCCCCGGAGCTCCTACAATGAGCAGTTCTTC
>.|TRBV10-3|TRBJ2-7|TRBD1
CAISEGQGDEQYF
TGTGCCATCAGTGAAGGACAGGGGGACGAGCAGTACTTC
>.|TRBV28|TRBJ2-7|.
CAISLRDEGTSFSYEQYF
TGTGCCATCAGCCTCCGGGACGAAGGGACTTCTTTCTCCTACGAGCAGTACTTC
>.|TRBV7-8|TRBJ2-1|.
CASSSDTLTQFF
TGTGCCAGCAGTTCGGACACGTTGACCCAGTTCTTC
>.|TRBV18|TRBJ2-1|TRBD2
CASSPTLAGPGILDNEQFF
TGTGCCAGCTCACCAACCCTAGCGGGACCTGGAATTCTGGACAATGAGCAGTTCTTC
>once|TRBV11-3|TRBJ1-1|.
CASSFQGGDTEAFF
TGTGCCAGCAGCTTTCAGGGCGGAGACACTGAAGCTTTCTTT
>.|TRBV25-1|TRBJ2-1|.
CASSLMGASYNEQFF
TGTGCCAGCAGTCTGATGGGCGCCTCCTACAATGAGCAGTTCTTC
>few|TRBV19|TRBJ1-5|.
CASVTRGGSNQPQHF
TGTGCCAGCGTAACACGCGGGGGGAGCAATCAGCCCCAGCATTTT
>.|TRBV11-3|TRBJ2-7|TRBD1
CASSLETGQGTYEQYF
TGTGCCAGCAGCTTAGAAACCGGACAGGGAACCTACGAGCAGTACTTC
>.|TRBV27|TRBJ2-1|.
CASRFGGSSYNEQFF
TGTGCCAGCAGATTTGGGGGGAGCTCCTACAATGAGCAGTTCTTC
>.|TRBV11-2|TRBJ2-1|.
CASSLDWGREFF
TGTGCCAGCAGCTTAGATTGGGGTCGGGAGTTCTTC
>.|TRBV28|TRBJ2-7|.
CASRGGKLDSSYEQCF
TGTGCCAGCAGAGGAGGGAAGTTAGACAGCTCCTACGAGCAGTGCTTC
>.|TRBV7-2|TRBJ2-6|.
CASSLISSGANVLTF
TGTGCCAGCAGCTTAATTTCCTCTGGGGCCAACGTCCTGACTTTC
>.|TRBV19|TRBJ2-7|TRBD2
CASSIPLGRFSYEQYF
TGTGCCAGTAGTATCCCCCTCGGGAGGTTCTCCTACGAGCAGTACTTC
>once|TRBV19|TRBJ1-1|.
CASSGMGGSEAFF
TGTGCCAGTAGTGGGATGGGGGGTTCTGAAGCTTTCTTT
>.|TRBV6-6|TRBJ2-7|TRBD2
CASSYPTSGTYEQYF
TGTGCCAGCAGTTACCCAACTAGCGGAACCTACGAGCAGTACTTC
>.|TRBV6-6|TRBJ1-2|.
CASSYSREWYGYTF
TGTGCCAGCAGTTACTCGAGGGAGTGGTATGGCTACACCTTC
>.|TRBV28|TRBJ2-7|.
CASSFSTLGAYEQYF
TGTGCCAGCAGTTTTTCGACATTGGGGGCCTACGAGCAGTACTTC
>.|TRBV28|TRBJ1-5|.
CASSEFFGGGPQHF
TGTGCCAGCAGTGAATTCTTCGGGGGTGGGCCCCAGCATTTT
>.|TRBV4-1|TRBJ2-7|TRBD1
CASSQDRGQGRSYEQYF
TGCGCCAGCAGCCAAGATAGGGGACAGGGACGGTCCTACGAGCAGTACTTC
>.|TRBV4-1|TRBJ2-1|TRBD2
CASSRGGLAGLSYNEQFF
TGCGCCAGCAGCCGGGGAGGACTAGCGGGCCTCTCCTACAATGAGCAGTTCTTC
>.|TRBV5-5|TRBJ1-2|.
CASSPDINHGYTF
TGTGCCAGCAGCCCCGACATCAACCATGGCTACACCTTC
>.|TRBV5-1|TRBJ2-2|.
CASSYSSGGVGTGELFF
TGCGCCAGCAGTTACTCTTCAGGTGGGGTAGGGACCGGGGAGCTGTTTTTT
>.|TRBV6-1|TRBJ2-1|.
CATQDESYNEQFF
TGTGCCACACAGGATGAATCCTACAATGAGCAGTTCTTC
>.|TRBV6-5|TRBJ2-3|.
CASRAGGDTQYF
TGTGCCAGCAGGGCTGGAGGGGATACGCAGTATTTT
>.|TRBV10-3|TRBJ2-1|.
CAISDDYNEQFF
TGTGCCATCAGTGACGATTACAATGAGCAGTTCTTC
>.|TRBV7-2|TRBJ2-7|TRBD1
CASRPLDRAYEQYF
TGTGCCAGCAGGCCGCTCGACAGGGCCTACGAGCAGTACTTC
>.|TRBV7-9|TRBJ2-7|.
CATQGLSYEQYF
TGTGCCACCCAAGGGCTCTCCTACGAGCAGTACTTC
>few|TRBV7-8|TRBJ2-7|.
CASSLRDSPYEQYF
TGTGCCAGCAGCTTACGCGACTCACCCTACGAGCAGTACTTC
>few|TRBV2|TRBJ2-4|TRBD2
CASSGGLAQANIQYF
TGTGCCAGCAGTGGTGGACTAGCTCAGGCAAACATTCAGTACTTC
>.|TRBV5-1|TRBJ2-1|.
CASSLLQGVKGEQFF
TGCGCCAGCAGCTTGCTACAGGGAGTCAAGGGGGAGCAGTTCTTC
>.|TRBV16|TRBJ2-1|TRBD1
CASSQYRGLVQFF
TGTGCCAGCAGCCAATACAGGGGGCTTGTGCAGTTCTTC
>.|TRBV28|TRBJ1-1|TRBD1
CATRGWTEAFF
TGTGCGACCAGGGGGTGGACTGAAGCTTTCTTT
>.|TRBV15|TRBJ2-7|TRBD1
CATSREPPGTGIHEQYF
TGTGCCACCAGCAGAGAACCTCCAGGGACAGGGATCCACGAGCAGTACTTC
>.|TRBV18|TRBJ2-7|TRBD2
CASSPFPGTSGVFSYEQYF
TGTGCCAGCTCACCTTTTCCCGGGACTAGCGGGGTTTTTTCCTACGAGCAGTACTTC
>.|TRBV2|TRBJ2-5|.
CASTTEREETQYF
TGTGCCAGCACCACAGAGAGGGAGGAGACCCAGTACTTC
>.|TRBV28|TRBJ1-5|.
CASINSLYQPQHF
TGTGCCAGCATTAACAGTCTTTATCAGCCCCAGCATTTT
>.|TRBV27|TRBJ1-5|.
CASTGTAGGPQHF
TGTGCCAGCACTGGGACGGCGGGGGGGCCCCAGCATTTT
>.|TRBV6-1|TRBJ2-5|.
CASSEAGFTQETQYF
TGTGCCAGCAGTGAAGCCGGGTTCACACAAGAGACCCAGTACTTC
>.|TRBV27|TRBJ2-3|.
CASSLSFPSTDTQYF
TGTGCCAGCAGTTTATCCTTCCCTAGCACAGATACGCAGTATTTT
>.|TRBV11-2|TRBJ2-1|.
CASSITVGRYNEQFF
TGTGCCAGCAGCATAACCGTTGGCCGCTACAATGAGCAGTTCTTC
>.|TRBV11-3|TRBJ1-3|.
CASTPANGNTIYF
TGTGCCAGCACTCCGGCGAACGGAAACACCATATATTTT
>.|TRBV5-6|TRBJ2-7|.
CASSFGGEQYF
TGTGCCAGCAGCTTCGGTGGGGAGCAGTACTTC
>few|TRBV14|TRBJ2-7|TRBD2
CASSQDLAGAYEQYF
TGTGCCAGCAGCCAAGATCTAGCGGGAGCTTACGAGCAGTACTTC
>.|TRBV6-6|TRBJ2-1|TRBD2
CASSPGRVENEQFF
TGTGCCAGCAGCCCAGGGAGGGTAGAGAATGAGCAGTTCTTC
>.|TRBV6-4|TRBJ1-1|TRBD1
CASTHRGSTEAFF
TGTGCCAGCACCCACAGGGGGAGCACTGAAGCTTTCTTT
>.|TRBV19|TRBJ1-3|.
CASISWAGGVLSGNTIYF
TGTGCCAGTATCTCCTGGGCGGGGGGCGTCCTCTCTGGAAACACCATATATTTT
>.|TRBV7-9|TRBJ2-7|TRBD2
CASSLGLAGGYEQYF
TGTGCCAGCAGCCTTGGACTAGCGGGAGGATACGAGCAGTACTTC
>.|TRBV7-2|TRBJ2-5|.
CASSFPTWAGAVRKETQYF
TGTGCCAGCAGCTTTCCAACCTGGGCAGGCGCCGTTCGTAAAGAGACCCAGTACTTC
>.|TRBV7-8|TRBJ2-1|.
CASSLASIGGNEQFF
TGTGCCAGCAGCTTAGCTTCCATTGGGGGGAATGAGCAGTTCTTC
>.|TRBV6-1|TRBJ2-3|.
CASSDIGAPSITSTDTQYF
TGTGCCAGCAGTGACATCGGGGCCCCCTCAATAACTAGCACAGATACGCAGTATTTT